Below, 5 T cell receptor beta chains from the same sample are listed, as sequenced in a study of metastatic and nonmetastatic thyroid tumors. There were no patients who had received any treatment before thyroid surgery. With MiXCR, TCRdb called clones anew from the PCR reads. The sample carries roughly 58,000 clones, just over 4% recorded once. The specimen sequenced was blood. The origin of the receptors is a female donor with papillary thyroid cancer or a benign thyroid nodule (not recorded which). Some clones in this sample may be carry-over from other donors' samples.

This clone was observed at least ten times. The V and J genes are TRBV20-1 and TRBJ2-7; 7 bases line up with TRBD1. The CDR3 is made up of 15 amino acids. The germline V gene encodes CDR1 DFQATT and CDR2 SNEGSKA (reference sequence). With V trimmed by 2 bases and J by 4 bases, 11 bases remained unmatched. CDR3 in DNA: TGCAGTGCTAGAAGTGAGAGGGGGCGCCTTTACGAGCAGTACTTC. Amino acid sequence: CSARSERGRLYEQYF.

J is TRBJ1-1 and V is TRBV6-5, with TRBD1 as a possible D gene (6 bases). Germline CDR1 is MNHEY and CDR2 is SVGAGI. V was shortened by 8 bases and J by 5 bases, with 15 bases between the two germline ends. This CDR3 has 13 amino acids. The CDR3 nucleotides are TGTGCCAGCGTACTACAGGGTGGGACTGAAGCTTTCTTT. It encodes CASVLQGGTEAFF.

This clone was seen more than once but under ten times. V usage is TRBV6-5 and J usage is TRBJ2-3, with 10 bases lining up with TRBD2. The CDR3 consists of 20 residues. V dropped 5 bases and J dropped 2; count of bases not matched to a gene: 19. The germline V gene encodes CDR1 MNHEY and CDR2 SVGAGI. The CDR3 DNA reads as TGTGCCAGCAGTCACTACCCGGGACTAGCGCGACAGGGAGTCACAGATACGCAGTATTTT. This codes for CASSHYPGLARQGVTDTQYF.

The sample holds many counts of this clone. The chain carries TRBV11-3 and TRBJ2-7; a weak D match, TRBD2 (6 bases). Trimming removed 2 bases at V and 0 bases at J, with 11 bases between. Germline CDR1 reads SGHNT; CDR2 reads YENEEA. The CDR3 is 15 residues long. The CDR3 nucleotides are TGTGCCAGCAGCTTATACGGGAGCCTCTCCTACGAGCAGTACTTC. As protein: CASSLYGSLSYEQYF. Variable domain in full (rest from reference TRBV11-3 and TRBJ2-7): EAGVVQSPRYKIIEKKQPVAFWCNPISGHNTLYWYLQNLGQGPELLIRYENEEAVDDSQLPKDRFSAERLKGVDSTLKIQPAELGDSAVYLCASSLYGSLSYEQYFGPGTRLTVT.

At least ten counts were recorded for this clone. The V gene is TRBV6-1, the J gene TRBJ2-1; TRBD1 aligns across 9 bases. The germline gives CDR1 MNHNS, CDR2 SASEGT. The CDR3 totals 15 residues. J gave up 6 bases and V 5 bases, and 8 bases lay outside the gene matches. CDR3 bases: TGTGCCAGCAGTTACGGGACAGGGATCGGCAATGAGCAGTTCTTC. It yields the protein CASSYGTGIGNEQFF.